This T cell receptor beta chain was sequenced in a study of T cell changes during pregnancy in multiple sclerosis. The table came from immunoSEQ multiplex PCR; TCRdb's copy has only in-frame clones and leaves some out. Of about 24,000 clones in the sample, around four fifths were seen once. The germline gives CDR1 LNHNV, CDR2 YYDKDF (reference sequence). V shed 0 bases, J shed 1 base, and the junction held 6 bases outside the gene matches. CDR3 length: 17 residues. The sample consisted of CD8+ T cells from peripheral blood mononuclear cells, taken in the first trimester of pregnancy. The chain joins TRBV15 to TRBJ2-5; 9 nucleotides agree with TRBD2. This sequence originates from a female donor in good health, enrolled as a control in a pregnancy study. Here the CDR3 DNA reads TGTGCCACCAGCAGAGATGGTGGCGGGGGGGGCCAAGAGACCCAGTACTTC. It encodes CATSRDGGGGGQETQYF.